This TCR beta chain came from a study of T cells in localized non-small cell lung cancer. Study findings and constraints: Sequencing was restricted to one tumor region; therefore, heterogeneity remains possible. There was higher T cell clonality in uninvolved adjacent lung than in tumor, and it was highest there.

In regard to this clone: Its antigen is still unknown.

Using immunoSEQ multiplex PCR, the repertoire was profiled, and TCRdb retains in-frame clones only, with some absent. The sample includes 55,000 to 80,000 clones, roughly four fifths of them seen just once. In germline, CDR1 is SGHAT, CDR2 FQNNGV. The CDR3 contains 14 residues. V shed 5 bases and J shed 6 bases, with 16 bases lying between them. This receptor was taken from an older female donor with stage I lung adenocarcinoma. This chain uses TRBV11-2 with TRBJ1-1; TRBD1 might be the D (5 bases). Sequencing was performed on peripheral blood, taken before any cancer treatment. CDR3 sequence: CASSPPGTLAEAFF. As DNA, the CDR3 is TGTGCCAGCAGCCCCCCAGGGACGTTAGCTGAAGCTTTCTTT.